This TCR beta chain was identified in a study of post-analysis software for immune sequencing data. Study outcomes and limitations: Controls' normalized Chao1 diversity significantly exceeded that of multiple sclerosis patients. Higher frequency in patients than in controls was seen for 5 or 6 TRBV segments, with TRBV5-6, TRBV5-1 and TRBV20-1 among them. Co-batched samples clustered tightly together by F measure.

This clonotype was recorded a few times. Antigen unknown. A much bigger clone sits one base away, suggesting this may be a read error. TCR beta cDNA libraries included unique molecular identifiers. T cells numbering about 0.85 to 10 million yielded roughly 500,000 cDNA molecules. TCRdb re-called the PCR reads with MiXCR, one entry per CDR3 protein. The table lists some 190,000 distinct CDR3 sequences, over 25% of them singletons. Germline CDR1 reads DFQATT; CDR2 reads SNEGSKA (reference sequence). J gave up 7 bases and V 6 bases, and 12 bases lay outside the gene matches. This CDR3 region has 13 residues.

The chain joins TRBV20-1 to TRBJ2-7; TRBD1 agrees at 7 bases. The sequenced sample consisted of blood. This TCR came from a girl under 18 with multiple sclerosis. CDR3 region: CSANRGPYNEQYF. In DNA, the CDR3 is TGCAGTGCCAACAGGGGACCGTACAATGAGCAGTACTTC.